Reported below is one TCR beta chain. This table comes from immunoSEQ multiplex PCR, and its TCRdb copy is limited to in-frame clones, with some not included. Of 2 million to 2.5 million clones in the sample, approximately 95% were seen once. The data were taken from a study of shared clonotypes between healthy human individuals. Sequencing was carried out using naive CD4+ T cells sorted from blood. Subset defined: CD45RA+ positively selected. The receptor's source is a man aged 18 to 30 in good health.

The CDR3 sequence is CASSYVGTGNYGYTF. CDR3 sequence (DNA): TGTGCCAGCAGTTACGTCGGGACAGGGAACTATGGCTACACCTTC. The V call is TRBV6-6, the J call TRBJ1-2, with TRBD1 matching over 9 bases. Germline-derived CDR1 and CDR2 are MNHNY and SVGAGI (reference sequence). Trimming cost V 2 bases and J 2 bases; bases outside gene matches: 3. This CDR3 is built from 15 residues.